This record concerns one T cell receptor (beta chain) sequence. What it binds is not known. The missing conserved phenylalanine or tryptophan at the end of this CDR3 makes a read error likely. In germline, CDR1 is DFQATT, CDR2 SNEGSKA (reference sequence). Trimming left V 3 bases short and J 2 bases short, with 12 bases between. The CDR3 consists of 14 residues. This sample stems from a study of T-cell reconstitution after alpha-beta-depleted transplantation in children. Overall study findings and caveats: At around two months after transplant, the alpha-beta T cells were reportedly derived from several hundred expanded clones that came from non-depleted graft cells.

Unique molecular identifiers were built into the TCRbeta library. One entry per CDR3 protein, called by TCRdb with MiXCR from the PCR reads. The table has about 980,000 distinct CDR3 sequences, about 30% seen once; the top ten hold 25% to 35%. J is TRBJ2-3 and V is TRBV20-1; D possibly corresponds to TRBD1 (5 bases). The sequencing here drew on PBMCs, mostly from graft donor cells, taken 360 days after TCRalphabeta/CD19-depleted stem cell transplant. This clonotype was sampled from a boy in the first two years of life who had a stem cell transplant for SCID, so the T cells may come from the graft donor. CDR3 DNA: TGCAGTGCTAGCAAGACAGCGTACACAGATACGCAGTATTTA. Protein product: CSASKTAYTDTQYL.